This T cell receptor beta chain comes out of a study of CD8 T cells in Susac syndrome. With 5 bases removed from V and 3 bases from J, the gap between germline ends came to 14 bases. Germline V gene lookup returns CDR1 MNHEY and CDR2 SVGEGT. This CDR3 has 15 residues. RNA, at about 0.45 to 1 ug, was reverse transcribed with random hexamers. The immunoSEQ assay covered 54 Vbeta and 13 Jbeta segments for CDR3. TCRdb analysed the immunoSEQ multiplex PCR reads with MiXCR anew, one entry per CDR3 protein. This sample has over 95,000 distinct CDR3 sequences, with roughly 91% found just once. The T cells that were sequenced for TCR beta were CD8+ and CD4+ cells from blood. TEMRA cells were enriched by FACS, and CD4+ and CD8+ T cells were negatively isolated.

The TCR originated in a human donor in good health. Sequenced material: CD4+ T cells from PBMCs. The chain joins TRBV6-2 or TRBV6-3 to TRBJ1-5, with a weak D call TRBD1 (5 bases). The chain's CDR3 is CASSPRGDNNQPQHF. The CDR3 nucleotides are TGTGCCAGCAGTCCCCGGGGGGATAACAATCAGCCCCAGCATTTT.